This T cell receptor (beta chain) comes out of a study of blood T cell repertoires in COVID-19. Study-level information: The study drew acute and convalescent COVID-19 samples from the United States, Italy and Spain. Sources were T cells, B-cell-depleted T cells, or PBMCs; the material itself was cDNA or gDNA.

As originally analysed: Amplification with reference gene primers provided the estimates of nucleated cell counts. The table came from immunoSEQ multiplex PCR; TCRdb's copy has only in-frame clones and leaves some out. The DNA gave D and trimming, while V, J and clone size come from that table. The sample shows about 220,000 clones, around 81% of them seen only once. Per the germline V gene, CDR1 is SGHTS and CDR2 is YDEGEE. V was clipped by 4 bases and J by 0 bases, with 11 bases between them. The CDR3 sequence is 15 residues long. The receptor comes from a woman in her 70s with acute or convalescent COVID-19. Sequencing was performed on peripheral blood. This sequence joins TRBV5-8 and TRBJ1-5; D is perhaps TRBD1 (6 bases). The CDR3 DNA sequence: TGTGCCAGCAGCCCGGGACACCTTAGCAATCAGCCCCAGCATTTT. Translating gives CASSPGHLSNQPQHF.